This T cell receptor beta chain originates from a study of T cell clonotyping in hematopoietic cell transplantation. Notes on the study in general: Pathologically expanded recipient clonotypes increased progressively from day 30 to day 180 as diversity fell. At the given depth, recipient repertoires were over 95% de novo clonotypes.

The CDR3 sequence is 16 residues long. V was cut by 0 bases and J by 5 bases, with 15 bases left in between. Germline V lookup: CDR1 MGHRA, CDR2 YSYEKL. Time point described: recipient sample about 28 days before transplant, after cytoreduction. Recipients were bled about 28 days pretransplant and at posttransplant days 30, 100, 180. This clone was seen just once. Its antigen is still unknown. The table came from immunoSEQ multiplex PCR; TCRdb's copy has only in-frame clones and leaves some out. The sample includes roughly 45,000 clones, around 84% of them seen just once. The specimen was peripheral blood mononuclear cells, collected before stem cell transplant. The genes are TRBV4-1 and TRBJ2-3; TRBD2 is a possible D gene (6 bases). This clonotype was obtained from a man in his sixties with biphenotypic leukemia. Some clones in this sample may be carry-over from other donors' samples. The CDR3 spells CASSQDRTGVKDTQYF. As DNA, the CDR3 is TGCGCCAGCAGCCAAGATAGAACGGGAGTAAAAGATACGCAGTATTTT.